This TCR beta chain originates from a study of blood T cell repertoires in COVID-19. How the authors handled the data: Estimated nucleated cell counts came from reference gene primer amplification. Profiled with immunoSEQ multiplex PCR; TCRdb holds only in-frame clones, not every one. From that table come the V and J calls and clone size; the DNA was used to work out D and trimming. Of 140,000 or so clones in the sample, about four fifths were seen once. This CDR3 has 16 amino acids. Trimming cost V 6 bases and J 0 bases, with 14 bases left between them. Germline V gene lookup returns CDR1 LNHDA and CDR2 SQIVND (reference sequence). The participants were between roughly 18 and 100 years old and came from under 25 US areas.

This receptor was taken from a woman in her 50s with acute COVID-19. Specimen: PBMCs or T cells enriched from blood (not recorded which). The rearrangement joins TRBV19 to TRBJ1-4; D is perhaps TRBD1 (6 bases). As DNA, the CDR3 is TGTGCCAGTAGGAGCCGGGACATAGCAACTAATGAAAAACTGTTTTTT. Its protein is CASRSRDIATNEKLFF.